These 20 T cell receptor beta chains share one sample of origin, sequenced in a study of human T cells and chemical hapten exposure. Someone pulled total RNA out of unfractionated whole blood. One entry per CDR3 protein, called by TCRdb with MiXCR from the 5' RACE reads. In the table there are fewer than 150,000 distinct CDR3 sequences, approximately 20% of which are singletons. Source of these receptors: a human donor in good health.

This clonotype was recorded a few times. The chain uses TRBV3-1 and TRBJ2-3; possible D gene TRBD1, 7 bases. CDR1 and CDR2 (germline): LGHDT, YNNKEL (reference sequence). This CDR3 region has 15 residues. V gave up 1 base and J gave up 4 bases, with 12 bases separating them. This chain's CDR3 is CASSQAGGPADTQYF. The CDR3 DNA is TGTGCCAGCAGCCAAGCAGGGGGGCCGGCAGATACGCAGTATTTT.

The rearrangement joins TRBV7-6 to TRBJ2-3; possibly TRBD2 for D (6 bases). Germline CDR1 is SGHVS and CDR2 is FNYEAQ. This CDR3 contains 15 residues. The ends were cut back, 2 bases at V and 2 bases at J, with 11 bases in the middle. The CDR3 nucleotides are TGTGCCAGCAGCTTAAGTAGCGGCTACACAGATACGCAGTATTTT. Amino acids: CASSLSSGYTDTQYF.

This clonotype was detected only a few times. This chain links TRBV9 with TRBJ2-7; unclear D gene. V dropped 0 bases and J dropped 6 bases, with 10 bases sitting between them. CDR1 is SGDLS and CDR2 is YYNGEE in the germline V gene. The CDR3 totals 13 residues. In DNA form, the CDR3 reads TGTGCCAGCAGCGTAGAACCCGTACTCGAGCAGTACTTC. It specifies CASSVEPVLEQYF.

This clonotype showed up just a few times. The V and J genes are TRBV7-9 and TRBJ1-5; D gene uncertain. The CDR3 runs to 13 residues. Germline values: CDR1 SEHNR, CDR2 FQNEAQ (reference sequence). V lost 3 bases, J lost 7 bases, and 10 bases lay in between. The CDR3 DNA sequence: TGTGCCAGCAGCTTTTCCGGAAACCAGCCCCAGCATTTT. Residues: CASSFSGNQPQHF.

The table lists this clonotype with a few counts. The chain employs TRBV6-1 and TRBJ1-5; D possibly corresponds to TRBD1 (6 bases). Germline assignment: CDR1 MNHNS and CDR2 SASEGT. The germline V and J ends were trimmed by 6 bases and 0 bases, with 9 bases remaining between them. The CDR3 is 14 amino acids. CDR3 sequence reads: CASRGQFSNQPQHF. Here the CDR3 DNA reads TGTGCCAGCAGAGGACAGTTTAGCAATCAGCCCCAGCATTTT.

This clonotype turned up a few times. This sequence joins TRBV9 and TRBJ2-1; 9 nucleotides agree with TRBD2. CDR3 size: 14 residues. Germline CDR1 and CDR2: SGDLS and YYNGEE. V was pared by 4 bases and J by 6 bases, with 5 bases of the junction left unmatched. CDR3 sequence: CASSWGLAGNEQFF. In DNA, the CDR3 is TGTGCCAGCAGCTGGGGACTAGCTGGCAATGAGCAGTTCTTC.

This clonotype was counted only a few times. The chain combines TRBV30 with TRBJ2-7; D possibly corresponds to TRBD2 (6 bases). Deletions cut 5 bases from V and 2 bases from J, with 19 bases between. The CDR3 spans 15 residues. CDR1 GTSNPN and CDR2 SVGIG come from the germline V gene (reference sequence). The CDR3 protein is CAWGPEGREPYEQYF. CDR3 in DNA: TGTGCCTGGGGCCCCGAGGGGCGGGAACCCTACGAGCAGTACTTC. The full variable domain, completed using reference TRBV30 and TRBJ2-7, is SQTIHQWPATLVQPVGSPLSLECTVEGTSNPNLYWYRQAAGRGLQLLFYSVGIGQISSEVPQNLSASRPQDRQFILSSKKLLLSDSGFYLCAWGPEGREPYEQYFGPGTRLTVT.

This clonotype occurred a few times. The rearrangement links TRBV7-3 to TRBJ2-3; D perhaps matches TRBD2 (5 bases). V was shortened by 5 bases and J by 0 bases, with 18 bases between the two germline ends. CDR1 SGHTA and CDR2 FQGTGA come from the germline V gene. The CDR3 runs to 17 residues. Written as DNA, the CDR3 is TGTGCCAGCAGCCAGGACTCCACCAACCCTAGCACAGATACGCAGTATTTT. Amino acid sequence: CASSQDSTNPSTDTQYF.

In this sample, this clonotype turned up a few times. The chain recombines TRBV12-3 or TRBV12-4 with TRBJ2-7; no clear D. This CDR3 has 12 amino acids. The V gene lost 6 bases and the J gene lost 6 bases, with 12 bases spanning the gap. The CDR3 DNA is TGTGCCAGCAGCCTATCTCCCGCCGAGCAGTACTTC. Translating gives CASSLSPAEQYF.

This clonotype came up a few times. The chain is built from TRBV4-1 and TRBJ2-7; no clear D gene. From germline, CDR1 is MGHRA and CDR2 YSYEKL. V was shortened by 4 bases and J by 5 bases, with 12 bases between the two germline ends. This CDR3 region has 13 residues. The CDR3 DNA reads TGCGCCAGCAGCCCGATCTGGGTCGACGAGCAGTACTTC. It translates to CASSPIWVDEQYF.

The table lists this clonotype with a few counts. The rearrangement joins TRBV24-1 to TRBJ2-3; TRBD1 or TRBD2 may be the D gene (5 bases each). V was pared by 4 bases and J by 2 bases, with 12 bases between. The CDR3 has 15 residues. Germline-derived CDR1 and CDR2 are KGHDR and SFDVKD. CDR3 in DNA: TGTGCCACCAGTGACAGAGGGACCAACACAGATACGCAGTATTTT. Protein product: CATSDRGTNTDTQYF.

CDR3 coding DNA: TGTGCCAGCAGCGTAGTGTCTACAGGGGAGACCCAGTACTTC. This sequence encodes CASSVVSTGETQYF. J is TRBJ2-5 and V is TRBV9; the D gene is possibly TRBD1 (6 bases). The CDR3 length is 14 residues. CDR1 is SGDLS, CDR2 YYNGEE, per germline. The ends were cut back, 0 bases at V and 5 bases at J, with 11 bases in the middle.

This clonotype has a handful of counts. Compared with germline, one end of the junction differs, possibly owing to a read error. The rearrangement uses TRBV7-7 and TRBJ2-3; D gene uncertain. This CDR3 is built from 14 residues. The germline V gene encodes CDR1 SSHAT and CDR2 FNYEAQ (reference sequence). CDR3 DNA sequence: TGTGCTAGCAGCTTAGGCGTATCGACAGATACGCAGTATTTT. Its translation is CASSLGVSTDTQYF. Looking up the rest from reference TRBV7-7 and TRBJ2-3 gives the full variable domain: GAGVSQSPRYKVTKRGQDVTLRCDPISSHATLYWYQQALGQGPEFLTYFNYEAQPDKSGLPSDRFSAERPEGSISTLTIQRTEQRDSAMYRCASSLGVSTDTQYFGPGTRLTVL.

This clonotype has only a few counts. This chain joins TRBV6-1 and TRBJ2-2; 8 positions match TRBD2. J gave up 4 bases and V 1 base, and 5 bases lay outside the gene matches. The CDR3 runs 16 residues. The germline V gene has CDR1 MNHNS and CDR2 SASEGT. The DNA for the CDR3 is TGTGCCAGCAGTGAAGGGGCCGGGAGGGCCACCGGGGAGCTGTTTTTT. Translating gives CASSEGAGRATGELFF.

In its sample, this clonotype was seen many times. The CDR3 DNA is TGTGCCAGCAGCCGAGGCTTACAAAGGCCCTATGAAAAACTGTTTTTT. Amino acid sequence: CASSRGLQRPYEKLFF. The chain links TRBV4-2 to TRBJ1-4; no definite D call. Trimming took 4 bases from V and 6 from J, leaving 18 bases between them. The CDR3 runs 16 residues. Per germline, CDR1 LGHNA and CDR2 YNFKEQ.

This clonotype was observed many times. Mismatch with germline at one junction end may stem from a read error. The CDR3 DNA reads as TGCGCTAGCGGGAGAGAGACCCAGTACTTC. Protein: CASGRETQYF. The chain couples TRBV12-3 or TRBV12-4 to TRBJ2-5; 10 bases match TRBD2. The CDR3 is 10 residues long.

This clonotype was counted only a few times. The gene calls are TRBV3-1 and TRBJ2-5; 8 positions match TRBD2. V dropped 5 bases and J dropped 3; count of bases not matched to a gene: 17. Germline CDR1 LGHDT, CDR2 YNNKEL (reference sequence). The CDR3 spans 18 residues. The CDR3 here is CASSSFLRTSIGEETQYF. CDR3 nucleotide sequence: TGTGCCAGCAGCTCTTTTCTACGGACTAGCATAGGGGAAGAGACCCAGTACTTC.

The chain joins TRBV5-6 to TRBJ2-3; 7 bases are a match to TRBD1. J was trimmed by 2 bases and V by 2 bases; bases with no gene match: 5. The germline CDR1 and CDR2 sequences are SGHDT and YYEEEE. CDR3 length: 15 amino acids. This CDR3 is CASSFRDSFTDTQYF. CDR3 nucleotides: TGTGCCAGCAGCTTCCGGGACAGTTTCACAGATACGCAGTATTTT.

J is TRBJ2-5 and V is TRBV27, with D perhaps TRBD1 or TRBD2 (5 bases each). This CDR3 is built from 15 residues. The V gene's germline CDR1 is MNHEY and CDR2 SMNVEV (reference sequence). Trimming shortened V by 3 bases and J by 3 bases, and 14 bases separated the two germline ends. The CDR3 DNA reads as TGTGCCAGCAGTTTTTATAGAGGGGAGAAAGAGACCCAGTACTTC. This encodes CASSFYRGEKETQYF.

This rearrangement joins TRBV12-3 or TRBV12-4 to TRBJ2-1; D unclear. CDR3 length equals 13 residues. V was clipped by 7 bases and J by 9 bases, with 16 bases between them. The CDR3 DNA reads TGTGCCAGCACGCTAGTCTCCCCGGGTGAGCAGTTCTTC. Its protein product is CASTLVSPGEQFF.